This passage covers 30 T cell receptor beta chains from one sample sequenced in a study of cytomegalovirus exposure and HLA in healthy donors. 13 Jbeta primers and 60 Vbeta primers were used for the PCR. Using immunoSEQ multiplex PCR, the repertoire was profiled, and TCRdb retains in-frame clones only, with some absent. In the table there are about 170,000 clones, about 82% of which are singletons. The sample consisted of PBMCs. These receptors were taken from a female donor in good health and CMV-seronegative.

The chain recombines TRBV5-1 with TRBJ1-1; 7 nucleotides agree with TRBD1. This CDR3 has 13 residues. The trim removed 2 bases at V and 7 bases at J, leaving 5 bases unmatched. The germline CDR1 and CDR2 sequences are SGHRS and YFSETQ. CDR3 protein: CASSFDRVGEAFF. Written as DNA, the CDR3 is TGCGCCAGCAGCTTCGACAGGGTCGGTGAAGCTTTCTTT.

This chain links TRBV13 with TRBJ2-2; 12 bases match TRBD1. The V gene's germline CDR1 is PRHDT and CDR2 FYEKMQ (reference sequence). V was clipped by 5 bases and J by 5 bases; unmatched bases: 6. The CDR3 has 16 residues. CDR3 protein: CASSQGTGGRTGELFF. In nucleotides, the CDR3 is TGTGCCAGCAGCCAAGGGACAGGGGGCCGTACCGGGGAGCTGTTTTTT. Full variable domain (outside the CDR3, taken from reference TRBV13 and TRBJ2-2): AAGVIQSPRHLIKEKRETATLKCYPIPRHDTVYWYQQGPGQDPQFLISFYEKMQSDKGSIPDRFSAQQFSDYHSELNMSSLELGDSALYFCASSQGTGGRTGELFFGEGSRLTVL.

J is TRBJ2-2 and V is TRBV6-1; tentatively, D is TRBD2 (5 bases). The V gene's germline CDR1 is MNHNS and CDR2 SASEGT. Trimming removed 4 bases at V and 6 bases at J, with 12 bases between. The CDR3 runs to 14 residues. The CDR3 region has the DNA TGTGCCAGCAGTGTACTAGTTAGCGCCGGGGAGCTGTTTTTT. Translating gives CASSVLVSAGELFF.

CDR3 nucleotide sequence: TGTGCCAGCAGCTTAGCACAGGGGTGGAACACTGAAGCTTTCTTT. This gives the protein CASSLAQGWNTEAFF. The chain has TRBV7-2 and TRBJ1-1, with 7 bases identical to TRBD1. The CDR3 is 15 amino acids. CDR1 SGHTA and CDR2 FQGNSA come from the germline V gene. J lost 1 base, V lost 0 bases, and 2 bases had no gene match. The whole variable domain, filled in from reference TRBV7-2 and TRBJ1-1, reads GAGVSQSPSNKVTEKGKDVELRCDPISGHTALYWYRQSLGQGLEFLIYFQGNSAPDKSGLPSDRFSAERTGGSVSTLTIQRTQQEDSAVYLCASSLAQGWNTEAFFGQGTRLTVV.

The V gene is TRBV6-1, the J gene TRBJ2-5; 9 positions agree with TRBD2. Germline CDR1 is MNHNS and CDR2 is SASEGT. CDR3 size: 16 residues. The V and J ends lost 1 base and 4 bases, in that order; junction bases with no gene match: 7. The CDR3 nucleotides read TGTGCCAGCAGTGAAGTGCCTAGCGGGATTAGAGAGACCCAGTACTTC. Its protein is CASSEVPSGIRETQYF.

The V call is TRBV7-3, the J call TRBJ2-3, with D tentatively TRBD2 (6 bases). The CDR3 extends over 16 amino acids. Looked up from germline, CDR1 is SGHTA and CDR2 is FQGTGA. V lost 5 bases and J 0 bases, leaving 15 bases between the germline ends. The CDR3: CASSLRAGLSTDTQYF. Here the CDR3 DNA reads TGTGCCAGCAGCCTCAGGGCGGGGCTTAGCACAGATACGCAGTATTTT.

The rearrangement joins TRBV7-9 to TRBJ1-4; D gene uncertain. Germline lookup yields CDR1 SEHNR and CDR2 FQNEAQ (reference sequence). The CDR3 has 14 residues. With 0 bases removed from V and 3 bases from J, the gap between germline ends came to 5 bases. The CDR3 DNA follows: TGTGCCAGCAGCTTAGCCGGGTCTAATGAAAAACTGTTTTTT. Protein sequence: CASSLAGSNEKLFF.

The chain carries TRBV4-3 and TRBJ2-7; D may be TRBD1 (6 bases). V lost 2 bases and J 4 bases, leaving 12 bases between the germline ends. This CDR3 contains 14 residues. Per the germline V gene, CDR1 is LGHNA and CDR2 is YSLEER. The CDR3 DNA follows: TGCGCCAGCAGCCAAAACAGAGGGGGATACGAGCAGTACTTC. Amino acids: CASSQNRGGYEQYF.

This clone has just a few counts. V and J are TRBV5-1 and TRBJ2-7, with 10 bases identical to TRBD1. The germline V gene encodes CDR1 SGHRS and CDR2 YFSETQ. V trimming: 5 bases; J trimming: 4 bases; junction bases outside the gene matches: 6. The CDR3 contains 14 residues. The CDR3 here is CASRTGGLGYEQYF. The CDR3 region has the DNA TGCGCCAGCAGGACAGGGGGCTTAGGGTACGAGCAGTACTTC.

The genes are TRBV9 and TRBJ2-3; D possibly corresponds to TRBD2 (7 bases). There are 14 residues in the CDR3. Germline V gene lookup returns CDR1 SGDLS and CDR2 YYNGEE. The V end was cut by 1 base, the J end by 6 bases, with 12 bases between. The CDR3 DNA follows: TGTGCCAGCAGCGTAAGGGGGGGCGGGGATACGCAGTATTTT. It encodes CASSVRGGGDTQYF.

Written as DNA, the CDR3 is TGTGCCAGCAGCCCACAGGGGTGGAACACTGAAGCTTTCTTT. Translated, it gives CASSPQGWNTEAFF. The chain is built from TRBV6-6 and TRBJ1-1, with TRBD1 identical over 7 bases. Germline-derived CDR1 and CDR2 are MNHNY and SVGAGI (reference sequence). The CDR3 length is 14 residues. V trimming: 6 bases; J trimming: 1 base; junction bases outside the gene matches: 5.

This chain joins TRBV6-1 and TRBJ2-3; D perhaps matches TRBD2 (5 bases). The germline CDR1 and CDR2 sequences are MNHNS and SASEGT. This CDR3 contains 16 residues. V lost 3 bases and J lost 8, with 21 bases in between. CDR3 nucleotides: TGTGCCAGCAGTGAGACACCGAACTCCGCCGCGGGTACGCAGTATTTT. It codes for CASSETPNSAAGTQYF.

The V gene is TRBV2, the J gene TRBJ1-5, with D possibly matching TRBD1 (6 bases). The CDR3 contains 14 residues. V dropped 5 bases and J dropped 2 bases, with 10 bases sitting between them. Looked up from germline, CDR1 is SNHLY and CDR2 is FYNNEI. The CDR3 bases are TGTGCCAGCAGTCAACAGGGTGGCAATCAGCCCCAGCATTTT. Translated: CASSQQGGNQPQHF.

The table lists this clone with a few counts. The chain employs TRBV28 and TRBJ1-5, with D possibly TRBD1 on 5 matching bases. Deletions cut 6 bases from V and 3 bases from J, with 24 bases between. The CDR3 consists of 18 residues. Germline V gene data show CDR1 as MDHEN and CDR2 as SYDVKM. The CDR3 bases are TGTGCCAGCAGGCCCACGACAGAAACCTTCCCACTCAATCAGCCCCAGCATTTT. It translates to CASRPTTETFPLNQPQHF.

The genes are TRBV30 and TRBJ2-3; D not resolved. V was pared by 0 bases and J by 6 bases, with 4 bases between. Germline assignment: CDR1 GTSNPN and CDR2 SVGIG (reference sequence). The CDR3 sequence is 11 residues long. Here the CDR3 DNA reads TGTGCCTGGAGTGTACGGGATACGCAGTATTTT. Protein sequence: CAWSVRDTQYF.

V is TRBV2 and J is TRBJ2-2, with 14 positions matching TRBD2. The CDR3 loop spans 15 amino acids. The germline V gene encodes CDR1 SNHLY and CDR2 FYNNEI. The V segment lost 6 bases and the J segment 8 bases; nucleotides outside the gene matches: 5. CDR3 amino acids: CASRGTSGGTGELFF. CDR3 DNA: TGTGCCAGCAGAGGGACTAGCGGGGGTACGGGGGAGCTGTTTTTT.

This clone was seen only a few times. The chain is built from TRBV9 and TRBJ1-2; perhaps TRBD1 as D (5 bases). The CDR3 runs 14 residues. V lost 2 bases and J lost 1, with 9 bases in between. Germline loops: CDR1 SGDLS, CDR2 YYNGEE. In DNA form, the CDR3 reads TGTGCCAGCAGCGTCCTCGACAGTAACTATGGCTACACCTTC. It translates to CASSVLDSNYGYTF.

The chain uses TRBV9 and TRBJ2-3; 9 bases align to TRBD1. Unmatched junction bases numbered 14, after V lost 2 bases and J lost 1 base. The CDR3 is made up of 19 amino acids. From germline, CDR1 is SGDLS and CDR2 YYNGEE. The CDR3 is CASSVRSGTGMRGTDTQYF. CDR3 in DNA: TGTGCCAGCAGCGTTCGGTCCGGGACAGGGATGAGGGGCACAGATACGCAGTATTTT.

This clone occurred once. CDR3 sequence reads: CASSSSPGLVQPQHF. The CDR3 region has the DNA TGTGCCAGCAGCTCTTCTCCAGGGCTAGTTCAGCCCCAGCATTTT. The V gene is TRBV5-5, the J gene TRBJ1-5, with TRBD1 as a possible D gene (5 bases). The V end was cut by 3 bases, the J end by 6 bases, with 16 bases between. Per the germline V gene, CDR1 is SGHKS and CDR2 is YYEKEE (reference sequence). The CDR3 contains 15 residues. The full variable domain, completed using reference TRBV5-5 and TRBJ1-5, is DAGVTQSPTHLIKTRGQQVTLRCSPISGHKSVSWYQQVLGQGPQFIFQYYEKEERGRGNFPDRFSARQFPNYSSELNVNALLLGDSALYLCASSSSPGLVQPQHFGDGTRLSIL.

The V and J genes are TRBV7-3 and TRBJ2-1; 9 bases line up with TRBD1. The CDR3 has 14 residues. V lost 5 bases, J lost 5 bases, and 4 bases stayed unmatched. The V gene's germline CDR1 is SGHTA and CDR2 FQGTGA. The CDR3 DNA sequence: TGTGCCAGCAGCCTTGGGACAGGGAACAATGAGCAGTTCTTC. It encodes CASSLGTGNNEQFF.

The sample holds one count of this clone. This chain connects TRBV7-3 to TRBJ2-1; 8 nucleotides agree with TRBD2. This CDR3 spans 15 amino acids. Germline CDR1 reads SGHTA; CDR2 reads FQGTGA. V lost 0 bases, J lost 7 bases, and 5 bases stayed unmatched. CDR3 protein: CASSLTGSGGNEQFF. The CDR3 nucleotides read TGTGCCAGCAGCTTAACGGGCTCGGGGGGGAATGAGCAGTTCTTC.

The gene calls are TRBV7-3 and TRBJ2-2; D call uncertain. The CDR3 has 14 residues. From germline, CDR1 is SGHTA and CDR2 FQGTGA. With 5 bases removed from V and 4 bases from J, the gap between germline ends came to 11 bases. As DNA, the CDR3 is TGTGCCAGCAGCCCACCCGGTACCACCGGGGAGCTGTTTTTT. Protein: CASSPPGTTGELFF.

The table lists this clone with a few counts. This chain connects TRBV28 to TRBJ2-7, with no clear D. CDR3 size: 14 residues. The V and J ends lost 1 base and 3 bases respectively, with 10 bases between them. The germline V gene has CDR1 MDHEN and CDR2 SYDVKM. The CDR3 bases are TGTGCCAGCAGTTTATTCCGAGGTATCTACGAGCAGTACTTC. Its protein product is CASSLFRGIYEQYF. Full variable domain (rest looked up from reference TRBV28 and TRBJ2-7): DVKVTQSSRYLVKRTGEKVFLECVQDMDHENMFWYRQDPGLGLRLIYFSYDVKMKEKGDIPEGYSVSREKKERFSLILESASTNQTSMYLCASSLFRGIYEQYFGPGTRLTVT.

The V call is TRBV9, the J call TRBJ1-1, with D perhaps matching TRBD1 (6 bases). The germline CDR1 and CDR2 sequences are SGDLS and YYNGEE. There are 16 residues in the CDR3. V was trimmed by 0 bases and J by 1 base, leaving 13 bases between them. CDR3 in amino acids: CASSVVLGGGNTEAFF. As DNA, the CDR3 is TGTGCCAGCAGCGTAGTTCTGGGAGGGGGGAACACTGAAGCTTTCTTT.

This clone came up a few times. The chain recombines TRBV4-3 with TRBJ2-5, with 11 bases fitting TRBD1. Germline trimming cut 4 bases from V and 5 bases from J; bases unmatched to any gene: 6. The CDR3 length is 15 residues. Germline V lookup: CDR1 LGHNA, CDR2 YSLEER. This CDR3 reads CASSRDRGGWETQYF. Here the CDR3 DNA reads TGCGCCAGCAGCCGGGACAGGGGGGGATGGGAGACCCAGTACTTC.

The chain recombines TRBV2 with TRBJ1-1, with D perhaps TRBD1 (5 bases). Trimming shortened V by 2 bases and J by 9 bases, and 13 bases separated the two germline ends. CDR3 length equals 13 residues. Germline V gene data show CDR1 as SNHLY and CDR2 as FYNNEI. The CDR3 nucleotides read TGTGCCAGCAGTGAATCTTGGCAGGGTAAAGCTTTCTTT. Its protein is CASSESWQGKAFF.

This clone was seen once. The V gene is TRBV6-5, the J gene TRBJ2-3; D gene uncertain. The V end lost 0 bases, the J end lost 6 bases, and 4 bases lay between the germline ends. The CDR3 has 12 amino acids. Germline CDR1 reads MNHEY; CDR2 reads SVGAGI. CDR3 nucleotides: TGTGCCAGCAGTTACTCCGGGGATACGCAGTATTTT. Its protein product is CASSYSGDTQYF.

The chain joins TRBV11-3 to TRBJ2-2, with D perhaps TRBD2 (7 bases). V gave up 5 bases and J gave up 3 bases, with 13 bases separating them. This CDR3 region has 15 residues. Germline CDR1 and CDR2: SGHNT and YENEEA. In DNA, the CDR3 is TGTGCCAGCAGCGCTATGGGGGGGCACACCGGGGAGCTGTTTTTT. Protein product: CASSAMGGHTGELFF. Full variable domain (remainder filled in from reference TRBV11-3 and TRBJ2-2): EAGVVQSPRYKIIEKKQPVAFWCNPISGHNTLYWYLQNLGQGPELLIRYENEEAVDDSQLPKDRFSAERLKGVDSTLKIQPAELGDSAVYLCASSAMGGHTGELFFGEGSRLTVL.

The chain links TRBV14 to TRBJ2-7; D perhaps matches TRBD1 (5 bases). V was trimmed by 4 bases and J by 3 bases, leaving 16 bases between them. The CDR3 is 15 residues long. CDR1 SGHDN and CDR2 FVKESK come from the germline V gene. The CDR3 coding sequence is TGTGCCAGCAGCCCTAGTTTTTTCAGGGTCTACGAGCAGTACTTC. This gives the protein CASSPSFFRVYEQYF.

The chain uses TRBV18 and TRBJ2-7, with D possibly TRBD1 on 6 matching bases. Germline V gene data show CDR1 as KGHSH and CDR2 as LQKENI. V shed 3 bases and J shed 6 bases, with 15 bases lying between them. The CDR3 is 14 amino acids. CDR3 nucleotides: TGTGCCAGCTCACCCGATTACAGGGTAGCCGAGCAGTACTTC. Its translation: CASSPDYRVAEQYF.